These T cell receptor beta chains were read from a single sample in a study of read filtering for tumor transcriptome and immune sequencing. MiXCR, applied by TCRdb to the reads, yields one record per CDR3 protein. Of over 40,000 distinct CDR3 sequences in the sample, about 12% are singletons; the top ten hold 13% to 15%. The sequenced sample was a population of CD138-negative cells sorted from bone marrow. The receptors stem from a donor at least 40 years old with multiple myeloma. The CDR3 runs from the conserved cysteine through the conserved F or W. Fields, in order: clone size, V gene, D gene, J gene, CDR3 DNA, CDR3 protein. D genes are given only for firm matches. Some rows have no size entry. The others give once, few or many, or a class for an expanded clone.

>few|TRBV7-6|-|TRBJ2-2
TGTGCCAGCAGCCCGGGACCCTCAGCAAGTTACCCATACACCGGGGAGCTGTTTTTT
CASSPGPSASYPYTGELFF
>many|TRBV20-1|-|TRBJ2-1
TGCAGTGCTAGAGATCGTAGGGATGAGCAGTTCTTC
CSARDRRDEQFF
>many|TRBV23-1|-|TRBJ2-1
TGCGCCAGCAGTCGGAGGTGGACAGATCGCCCCTATGAGCAGTTCTTC
CASSRRWTDRPYEQFF
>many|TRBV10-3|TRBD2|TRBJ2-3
TGTGCCATCAGTGCAGATAGCGGGGCGGGGGATACGCAGTATTTT
CAISADSGAGDTQYF
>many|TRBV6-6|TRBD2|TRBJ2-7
TGTGCCAGCAGTTACTCCCGACTAGCGGAGTCCTACGAGCAGTACTTC
CASSYSRLAESYEQYF
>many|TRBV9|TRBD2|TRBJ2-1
TGTGCCAGCAGCGTAAGCGGGACGAATGATGCGCAGTTCTTC
CASSVSGTNDAQFF
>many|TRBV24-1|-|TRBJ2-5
TGTGCCACCAGTGATAGTCGTCCCAGGGAGACCCAGTACTTC
CATSDSRPRETQYF
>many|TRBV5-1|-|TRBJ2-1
TGCGCCAGCAGCTTGGGCGGTAGCGGTACCAATGAGCAGTTCTTC
CASSLGGSGTNEQFF
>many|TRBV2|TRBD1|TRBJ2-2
TGTGCCAGCAGAAACAGGGGCGCCGGGGAGCTGTTTTTT
CASRNRGAGELFF
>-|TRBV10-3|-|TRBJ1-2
TGTGCCATCAGTGACTTGGCAGGGAATGTTGGCGGCGCCTTC
CAISDLAGNVGGAF
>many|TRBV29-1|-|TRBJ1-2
TGCAGCGTTGGGACAGCTGATAACTATGGCTACACCTTC
CSVGTADNYGYTF
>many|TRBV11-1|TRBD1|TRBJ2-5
TGTGCCAGCAGCCCTGGACAGGGGGTTGAGACCCAGTACTTC
CASSPGQGVETQYF
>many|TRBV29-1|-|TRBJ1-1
TGCAGCGGAGGGTTCGAGTGGAACACTGAAGCTTTCTTT
CSGGFEWNTEAFF
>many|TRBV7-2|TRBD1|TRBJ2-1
TGTGCCAGCAGCAAGGACAGGTACTCCTACAATGAGCAGTTCTTC
CASSKDRYSYNEQFF
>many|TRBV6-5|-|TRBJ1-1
TGTGCCAGCACCGAAGGATGGGGGCAAGGCACTGAAGCTTTCTTT
CASTEGWGQGTEAFF
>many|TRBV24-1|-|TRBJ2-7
TGTGCGGCCCGACGAGGCCTACCCGAGCAGTACTTC
CAARRGLPEQYF
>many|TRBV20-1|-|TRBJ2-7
TGCAGTTTCCGCCCCAGCCGGTCCGGGGGTACCGAGCAGTACTTC
CSFRPSRSGGTEQYF
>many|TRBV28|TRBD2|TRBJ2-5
TGTGCCACCCGGGAGGGCGGAGAGACCCAGTACTTC
CATREGGETQYF
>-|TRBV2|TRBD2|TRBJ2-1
TGTGCCAGCAGTGCCCTGGCGGGAGCTGGCCATGAGCAGTTCTTC
CASSALAGAGHEQFF
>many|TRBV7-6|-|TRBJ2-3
TGTGCCAGCAGCTTTTCTTCCTCGGGGGCTAGAGATACGCAGTATTTT
CASSFSSSGARDTQYF
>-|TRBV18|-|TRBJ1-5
TGTGCCAGCTCACCCGACCAGGGAGGTCAGCCCCAGCATTTT
CASSPDQGGQPQHF
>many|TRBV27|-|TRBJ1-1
TGTGCCAGCAACTTCGGGCAGGGGACGGGGGTAGCTTTCTTT
CASNFGQGTGVAFF
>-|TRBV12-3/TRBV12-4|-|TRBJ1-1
TGTGCCAGCAGTTTAGCCGGCATGACTGAAGCTTTCTTT
CASSLAGMTEAFF
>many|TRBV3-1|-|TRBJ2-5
TGTGCCAGCAGCTTACAAGGGCCGAGAAAGACCCAGTACTTC
CASSLQGPRKTQYF
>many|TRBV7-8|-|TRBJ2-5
TGTGCCAGTGGAGGGACCAGAGTCTACTTC
CASGGTRVYF
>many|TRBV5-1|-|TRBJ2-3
TGCGCCAGCAGCTCCCGGGGAGCGGCAGATACGCAGTATTTT
CASSSRGAADTQYF
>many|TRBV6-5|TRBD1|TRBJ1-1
TGTGCCAGCAGACAGGGGGACACTGAAGCTTTCTTT
CASRQGDTEAFF
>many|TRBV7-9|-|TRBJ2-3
TGTGCCAGCAGCCCCACCGGTGGGCAGTTGCCCACAGATACGCAGTATTTT
CASSPTGGQLPTDTQYF
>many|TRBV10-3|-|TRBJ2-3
TGTGCCACCCGAGTCAGCGCTGGCACAGATACGCAGTATTTT
CATRVSAGTDTQYF
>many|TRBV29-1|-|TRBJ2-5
TGCAGCGTCGCAAGGACAGAACAAGAGACCCAGTACTTC
CSVARTEQETQYF
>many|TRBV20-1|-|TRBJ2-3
TGCAGTGCGGAGGATCGGACAGATACGCAGTATTTT
CSAEDRTDTQYF
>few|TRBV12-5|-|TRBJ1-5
TGTGCTAGTGGCCCCCTCGGCAATCAGCCCCAGCATTTT
CASGPLGNQPQHF
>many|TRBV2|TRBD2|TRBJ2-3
TGTGCCAGCAGTGAAGCGCTTCTAGCGGGAGGACCCACAGATACGCAGTATTTT
CASSEALLAGGPTDTQYF
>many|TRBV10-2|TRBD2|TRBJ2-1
TGCGCCAGCAGAGGGACTAGCGGGTGGTACAATGAGCAGTTCTTC
CASRGTSGWYNEQFF
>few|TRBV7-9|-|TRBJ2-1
TGTGCCAGCCTCCTGGAAGTAGGCCCACTACTTCATGAGCAGTTCTTC
CASLLEVGPLLHEQFF
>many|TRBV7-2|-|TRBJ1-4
TGTGCCAGCAGCTTGGCCCTCAGGGGCGAAAAACTGTTTTTT
CASSLALRGEKLFF
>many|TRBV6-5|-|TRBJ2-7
TGTGCCAGCCAAGGAGACGGGGCCTACGAGCAGTACTTC
CASQGDGAYEQYF
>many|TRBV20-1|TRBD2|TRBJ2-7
TGCAGTGCTAGAGATGCGGGAGTGGGTGAGCAGTACTTC
CSARDAGVGEQYF
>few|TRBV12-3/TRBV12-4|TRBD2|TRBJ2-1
TGTGCCAGTACTCTGAGCGGGAGGGGGACCTACAATGAGCAGTTCTTC
CASTLSGRGTYNEQFF
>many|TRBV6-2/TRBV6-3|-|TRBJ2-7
TGTGCCAGCGTTAAAGATTCCCAGACCCACGAGCAGTACTTC
CASVKDSQTHEQYF
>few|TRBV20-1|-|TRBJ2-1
TGCAGTGCTAGAGTGATAGATGAGCAGTTCTTC
CSARVIDEQFF